The 20 T cell receptor beta chains presented below share a single source sample, sequenced in a study of shared clonotypes between healthy human individuals. Sequencing was performed with immunoSEQ multiplex PCR; in TCRdb, only in-frame clones are kept and a portion is missing. The repertoire has about 980,000 clones, 76% of them found once; the top ten carry about 1.5%. Specimen: memory CD4+ T cells sorted from blood. Subset reported: CD45RA-negative fraction. These receptors were collected from a man aged 18 to 30 in good health.

This clone has more than one count but fewer than ten. The J gene is TRBJ2-5, the V gene TRBV28; D is ambiguous. There are 13 residues in the CDR3. CDR1 and CDR2 (germline): MDHEN, SYDVKM. V was shortened by 7 bases and J by 7 bases, with 16 bases between the two germline ends. The CDR3 region is CASIRGDLATQYF. For the CDR3, the DNA is TGTGCCAGCATCCGTGGGGATTTGGCGACCCAGTACTTC.

This clone was detected only a few times. The chain has TRBV29-1 and TRBJ1-1; maybe TRBD1 (6 bases). The CDR3 spans 13 residues. V lost 4 bases to trimming and J lost 7 bases, with 16 bases between them. Germline V lookup: CDR1 SQVTM, CDR2 ANQGSEA. CDR3: CSVANRVDGEAFF. The CDR3 DNA reads TGCAGCGTTGCAAACAGGGTGGATGGTGAAGCTTTCTTT.

V gene TRBV11-3 combines with J gene TRBJ2-7, with 10 bases aligning to TRBD1. This CDR3 contains 14 residues. The J segment lost 5 bases and the V segment lost 3 bases, leaving 4 bases of the junction unmatched. The V gene's germline CDR1 is SGHNT and CDR2 YENEEA. CDR3 DNA: TGTGCCAGCAGCTTGGGACAGGGGTCGAACGAGCAGTACTTC. Its translation: CASSLGQGSNEQYF.

This clone was found a few times. This rearrangement joins TRBV6-6 to TRBJ2-3, with a possible D match to TRBD2 (6 bases). The CDR3 is 15 residues long. Trimming removed 10 bases from V and 3 bases from J, with 20 bases in between. The germline CDR1 and CDR2 sequences are MNHNY and SVGAGI (reference sequence). The CDR3 reads CATYGMSRGTDTQYF. The CDR3 DNA is TGTGCCACCTACGGTATGAGTCGGGGGACAGATACGCAGTATTTT.

V is TRBV18 and J is TRBJ2-7; 9 bases line up with TRBD1. The V segment lost 5 bases and the J segment 5 bases; nucleotides outside the gene matches: 16. Germline lookup yields CDR1 KGHSH and CDR2 LQKENI. The CDR3 runs 17 residues. This CDR3 reads CASSFIPTGTGRDEQYF. CDR3 DNA: TGTGCCAGCTCATTCATCCCGACCGGGACAGGGAGGGACGAGCAGTACTTC.

This clone appeared once. This chain joins TRBV15 and TRBJ1-5; D unclear. The CDR3 length is 12 residues. The germline V and J ends were trimmed by 3 bases and 4 bases, with 4 bases remaining between them. Germline CDR1 LNHNV, CDR2 YYDKDF (reference sequence). The CDR3 loop reads CATSRLNQPQHF. DNA of the CDR3: TGTGCCACCAGCAGGTTAAATCAGCCCCAGCATTTT.

Concerning this clone: This sample also contains other DNA sequences that code for the same CDR3. This sequence joins TRBV5-1 and TRBJ2-7; 10 bases agree with TRBD1. Germline V gene lookup returns CDR1 SGHRS and CDR2 YFSETQ. V dropped 4 bases and J dropped 6; count of bases not matched to a gene: 1. CDR3 length equals 12 residues. The CDR3 DNA sequence: TGCGCCAGCAGCAGGACAGGGGGCGAGCAGTACTTC. Amino acid sequence: CASSRTGGEQYF.

This chain joins TRBV29-1 and TRBJ1-5, with D possibly matching TRBD1 (6 bases). The CDR3 covers 13 residues. Germline V gene lookup returns CDR1 SQVTM and CDR2 ANQGSEA. Trimming removed 6 bases at V and 5 bases at J, with 14 bases between. The CDR3 sequence: CSVAEGGYQPQHF. For the CDR3, the DNA is TGCAGCGTGGCCGAGGGGGGGTATCAGCCCCAGCATTTT.

J is TRBJ2-3 and V is TRBV6-1; D gene unclear. Trimming removed 3 bases from V and 0 bases from J, with 10 bases in between. The CDR3 is 15 residues long. Germline CDR1 is MNHNS and CDR2 is SASEGT. CDR3 in DNA: TGTGCCAGCAGTGACACTCGATCTAGCACAGATACGCAGTATTTT. Amino acids: CASSDTRSSTDTQYF.

CDR3 coding DNA: TGTGCCAGCAGTTACGGCGCGGGGTCCACTGAAGCTTTCTTT. It yields the protein CASSYGAGSTEAFF. J is TRBJ1-1 and V is TRBV6-5; D is undetermined. CDR1 is MNHEY and CDR2 is SVGAGI in the germline V gene. Trimming removed 2 bases at V and 4 bases at J, with 11 bases between. The CDR3 is 14 amino acids.

The chain joins TRBV28 to TRBJ1-1; D is perhaps TRBD1 (5 bases). The CDR3 length is 13 residues. Trimming shortened V by 7 bases and J by 1 base, and 10 bases separated the two germline ends. Germline V lookup: CDR1 MDHEN, CDR2 SYDVKM. DNA for the CDR3: TGTGCCAGCACCAGGGACCCGAACACTGAAGCTTTCTTT. Amino acid sequence: CASTRDPNTEAFF.

The chain links TRBV6-5 to TRBJ2-7, with TRBD1 matching over 9 bases. The germline gives CDR1 MNHEY, CDR2 SVGAGI. This CDR3 has 14 amino acids. With 6 bases clipped from V and 5 bases from J, the junction kept 8 bases outside the gene matches. The CDR3 nucleotides read TGTGCCAGCAGGACGGGACAGGGCTTCCACGAGCAGTACTTC. Protein sequence: CASRTGQGFHEQYF.

With respect to this clone: The junction departs from germline at one end; a sequencing error may be responsible. The rearrangement joins TRBV7-9 to TRBJ1-1, with a possible D match to TRBD1 (6 bases). This CDR3 spans 14 amino acids. Germline CDR1 reads SEHNR; CDR2 reads FQNEAQ (reference sequence). CDR3 protein: CASSLGASGREVFF. CDR3 DNA sequence: TGTGCCAGCAGCTTGGGGGCGTCAGGGAGGGAAGTTTTCTTT.

CDR3 coding DNA: TGCAGCGTTGAAGTCAGAGGACTCCCGAACACTGAAGCTTTCTTT. Translating gives CSVEVRGLPNTEAFF. The genes are TRBV29-1 and TRBJ1-1; D is unresolved. With 1 base removed from V and 1 base from J, the gap between germline ends came to 13 bases. Germline V lookup: CDR1 SQVTM, CDR2 ANQGSEA. The CDR3 has 15 residues.

A word on this clone: Sequence at one end of the junction differs from germline and may be a read error. The same CDR3 is also encoded by other DNA sequences in this sample. The chain combines TRBV28 with TRBJ1-5, with TRBD1 as a possible D gene (6 bases). This CDR3 comprises 13 residues. The germline V gene encodes CDR1 MDHEN and CDR2 SYDVKM. This chain's CDR3 is CASSSGGYQPQHF. The DNA of the CDR3 is TGTGCCAGCAGTTCTGGGGGCTATCAACCCCAGCATTTT.

This rearrangement joins TRBV4-3 to TRBJ2-5; D perhaps matches TRBD2 (7 bases). Germline V CDR1 and CDR2: LGHNA, YSLEER. V gave up 0 bases and J gave up 4 bases, with 9 bases separating them. CDR3 length: 14 amino acids. Here the CDR3 reads CASSQDRGGETQYF. The CDR3 DNA sequence: TGCGCCAGCAGCCAAGATAGGGGGGGAGAGACCCAGTACTTC.

In its sample, this clone was seen once. This sequence joins TRBV9 and TRBJ2-7; TRBD2 matches at 10 bases. V trimming: 3 bases; J trimming: 0 bases; junction bases outside the gene matches: 3. Germline loops: CDR1 SGDLS, CDR2 YYNGEE. The CDR3 is 15 residues long. As DNA, the CDR3 is TGTGCCAGCAGCGCAGGACTAGCGGACTCCTACGAGCAGTACTTC. Protein sequence: CASSAGLADSYEQYF. The full variable domain, with the rest looked up from reference TRBV9 and TRBJ2-7, is DSGVTQTPKHLITATGQRVTLRCSPRSGDLSVYWYQQSLDQGLQFLIQYYNGEERAKGNILERFSAQQFPDLHSELNLSSLELGDSALYFCASSAGLADSYEQYFGPGTRLTVT.

The V gene is TRBV18, the J gene TRBJ2-7, with D uncertain. The CDR3 has 12 residues. Germline assignment: CDR1 KGHSH and CDR2 LQKENI. V was pared by 4 bases and J by 3 bases, with 7 bases between. CDR3 loop: CASSLEGYEQYF. For the CDR3, the DNA is TGTGCCAGCTCACTGGAAGGCTACGAGCAGTACTTC.

The V call is TRBV19, the J call TRBJ2-3; possibly TRBD2 for D (7 bases). The CDR3 loop spans 14 amino acids. Trimming took 9 bases from V and 3 from J, leaving 16 bases between them. Germline V gives CDR1 LNHDA, CDR2 SQIVND (reference sequence). In DNA, the CDR3 is TGTGCCAGCAGCTACCGGGGGGCAACAGATACGCAGTATTTT. Its protein product is CASSYRGATDTQYF. The full variable domain, with the rest looked up from reference TRBV19 and TRBJ2-3, is DGGITQSPKYLFRKEGQNVTLSCEQNLNHDAMYWYRQDPGQGLRLIYYSQIVNDFQKGDIAEGYSVSREKKESFPLTVTSAQKNPTAFYLCASSYRGATDTQYFGPGTRLTVL.

The chain is built from TRBV2 and TRBJ2-2, with 10 bases aligning to TRBD1. Germline assignment: CDR1 SNHLY and CDR2 FYNNEI. This CDR3 region has 15 residues. V was clipped by 5 bases and J by 5 bases; unmatched bases: 5. In nucleotides, the CDR3 is TGTGCCAGCAGTCGGACAGGGGGTTGGACCGGGGAGCTGTTTTTT. Amino acids: CASSRTGGWTGELFF.